The T cell receptor beta chain described here comes from a study of blood T cells in healthy people across ages (dated by TCRdb to between 2014 and 2016). About the investigation overall: In model experiments, template switching captured about one uniquely barcoded TCR beta cDNA molecule for every two T cells. The donors were split into four age groups: young (average about 15 years), middle-aged (roughly 39), aged (approximately 59) and long-lived (about 82). Using deep sequencing normalized with unique cDNA molecular identifiers, the study measured how TCR beta repertoire diversity changes with age. Two additional independent replicas of 1 million unique cDNA reads from the same blood draw were analyzed for two donors (one aged 18 to 29 and one aged 80 or older). What the study reported, not specific to this receptor: Because profiling used bulk unsorted PBMCs, naive and antigen-experienced compartments could not be compared conclusively. Total diversity estimates from one million sequenced T cells were considered lower bounds and underestimates. Observed TCR beta diversity per million T cells fell roughly linearly with age, and a significant reduction was already apparent by age approximately 40. The percentage of naive T cells measured by flow cytometry correlated strongly with observed TCR beta diversity. The CMV infection status of donors was not known, potentially confounding age-related changes in expanded clonotypes. Compared with the aged group, more naive CD4+ T cells, fewer expanded clones and increased TCR diversity were shown by the long-lived group, suggesting age selection.

Donors were 35 to 40 systemically healthy Caucasian individuals from Russia aged roughly 6 to 90 years. Each donor gave approximately 9.4 milliliters of peripheral blood, drawn into EDTA-treated Vacutainer tubes. Ficoll-Paque density-gradient centrifugation was used to isolate PBMCs, with at least 7 million per sample. Total RNA was extracted from PBMCs with Trizol reagent, with at least 6 micrograms obtained per sample. For every donor, flow cytometry on a PBMC aliquot measured the percentage of naive CD45RAhigh/CD27high T cells. The library was prepared using 5' RACE. The data were produced on an Illumina HiSeq 2500. A second PCR of roughly 6 to 11 cycles was performed with a sample-barcoded 5' primer and a J-beta primer mix. A unique molecular identifier was introduced onto each TCR beta cDNA molecule by a template-switch 5' adaptor carrying 12 random nucleotides. Each sample yielded at least 2.5 million CDR3-containing paired-end reads. First-strand cDNA was synthesized from all RNA with the Mint cDNA synthesis kit, primed by a TRBC-specific oligonucleotide. All cDNA was treated with uracil-DNA glycosylase and then went through a first 18-cycle PCR with the universal primers M1SS and BC2_uni_R. The original methods were these. For normalization, 1 million high-quality reads, each with a distinct molecular identifier, were randomly selected from each sample. Reads sharing molecular identifiers were discarded rather than binned into consensus sequences. CDR3 identification, clonotype clustering and error correction used MiTCR with a Q25 quality threshold and the strictest error-elimination algorithm. A nonparametric unseen species model with Euler transformation was used to estimate lower-bound total TCR beta diversity. TCRdb applied fastp at Q25 and MiXCR to the public reads, then kept only in-frame beta chains. Identical CDR3 proteins give one entry, which carries the most common genes and DNA. TCRdb, not the authors, supplied the V and J calls. The sample table contains approximately 960,000 distinct CDR3 sequences; only one count was recorded for 29% of them. The ten top clones hold 10% of the sample.

Comment on this clonotype: The antigen this receptor binds is unknown. The input lacks base qualities; no much larger clone sits a single base away.

This sample was shared with a second study, whose subject was T cells of mothers and their children. The second paper states: Nine systemically healthy Caucasian individuals, comprising three mothers and their six children, were included as donors. cDNA synthesis consumed the entire amount of extracted RNA, loaded at about 1.5 ug RNA in each 15 ul reaction. Sample barcodes and 2-4 random nucleotides were added via the M1S primer in the second PCR. Over 8 million TCR beta CDR3 reads came from each mother, compared with approximately 3.1 million reads from each child. Thymic selection similarly shapes TCR recombination output in related and unrelated pairs, with minor effect from inherited differences. Normalized repertoire overlap in related mother-child pairs was always slightly higher than in unrelated mother-child pairs, but the difference was never significant. No persistent microchimeric T cell clones were detected, at a sensitivity of around 100 clones per million clonotypes. To look for features that set related mother-child pairs apart from unrelated individuals, the researchers ran deep NGS to compare the TCR beta repertoires of mothers and children. The mean age was around 42 +/- 4 years for the mothers and around 11 +/- 4 years for the children. After adapter ligation with NEBNext reagents, the libraries were sequenced on Illumina HiSeq 2000 with 100+100 nt paired-end reads. To prevent cross-contamination, the mother and child libraries were prepared a month apart and were sequenced in separate runs. For each donor, somewhere between roughly 450,000 and 2,100,000 distinct TCR beta clonotypes were identified. Naive TCR beta clonotypes were estimated from low-frequency clonotypes matched to each donor's FACS-determined naive share, without sorting.

Sequenced sample: blood. This TCR was sampled from a woman aged 40-49 years in good health.

The nucleotide sequence reads as follows: TGTGCCAGCAGACTGGCCGTCCGGGGGCAAGGAAATCAGCCCCAGCATTTT. Its amino acids are CASRLAVRGQGNQPQHF. This chain is built from TRBV6-2 or TRBV6-3 and TRBJ1-5; the D region possibly corresponds to TRBD1 (6 bases align). V and J lose 6 bases and 4 bases, and a span of 22 bases separates them. As encoded in the germline V gene, CDR1 is MNHEY while CDR2 is SVGEGT. Reading from cysteine to phenylalanine, the CDR3 counts 17 amino acids. The retained sequence is limited to the CDR3, 51 bases, with the frame set at the first base.